The rows below give T cell receptor beta chains drawn from one sample of a study of a mutant IDH1 vaccine in newly diagnosed glioma. No cognate antigen is known for these TCRs. The repertoire was sequenced with immunoSEQ multiplex PCR; TCRdb's copy has only in-frame clones and lacks some. In the table there are about 35,000 clones, around nine tenths of which are singletons. The sequencing here drew on PBMCs, taken from a glioma patient whose treatment included an IDH1 peptide vaccine. The receptor source for this set is a woman aged 30 to 39 with glioma. Both conserved end residues are part of each CDR3. The D gene is left open where the match is weak. Clone size appears in some rows only: once, few, many, or a class for an expanded clone.

size,J,D,V,DNA,CDR3
few,TRBJ2-7,TRBD2,TRBV19,TGTGCCAGTAGTATAGGGCCTAGCGGGCGTTTCTCCTACGAGCAGTACTTC,CASSIGPSGRFSYEQYF
once,TRBJ2-7,.,TRBV4-3,TGCGCCAGCAGCCAAGGCCCGGTTGGGTACGAGCAGTACTTC,CASSQGPVGYEQYF
.,TRBJ2-1,.,TRBV27,TGTGCCAGCAGTCTTGATGGAGGGGGGGCCGGGTACAATGAGCAGTTCTTC,CASSLDGGGAGYNEQFF
.,TRBJ1-1,.,TRBV13,TGTGCCAGCAGCTCGGTACTCCCCGGAGGGACTGAAGCTTTCTTT,CASSSVLPGGTEAFF
.,TRBJ1-1,.,TRBV6-5,TGTGCCAGCAGACCACCGACAGCGCGGACTGAAGCTTTCTTT,CASRPPTARTEAFF
.,TRBJ1-2,.,TRBV5-1,TGCGCCAGCAGTGCCGGGGAGGGGTCCGCGCCTGGCTACACCTTC,CASSAGEGSAPGYTF
.,TRBJ1-3,.,TRBV10-3,TGTGCCACCAAACCCGGGGACACCATATATTTT,CATKPGDTIYF
.,TRBJ2-7,TRBD1,TRBV4-2,TGTGCCAGCAGCCAGGGGCAGGGGGCGTGGGAGCAGTACTTC,CASSQGQGAWEQYF
.,TRBJ2-7,TRBD1,TRBV19,TGTGCCAGTAGTGATGGACAGGGGGTAACCTACGAGCAGTACTTC,CASSDGQGVTYEQYF
.,TRBJ2-3,TRBD2,TRBV2,TGTGCCAGCAGACGACTAGCGGGGACAGATACGCAGTATTTT,CASRRLAGTDTQYF
.,TRBJ1-3,.,TRBV10-1,TGCGCCAGCAGTGACGAGAGGAGCTCTGGAAACACCATATATTTT,CASSDERSSGNTIYF
.,TRBJ1-1,TRBD1,TRBV6-5,TGTGCCAGCAGCGCAGGGGGCGCGAGGAGAGAAGCTTTCTTT,CASSAGGARREAFF
.,TRBJ1-6,.,TRBV6-5,TGTGCCAGCAGTTACGGCGGAAACAATTCACCCCTCCACTTT,CASSYGGNNSPLHF
.,TRBJ1-6,.,TRBV29-1,TGCAGCGTTGTAGGGGACCCAGGGTCACCCCTCCACTTT,CSVVGDPGSPLHF
.,TRBJ1-1,TRBD1,TRBV20-1,TGCAGTTGCAGGGGGGAGACTGAAGCTTTCTTT,CSCRGETEAFF
.,TRBJ1-4,.,TRBV30,TGTGCCTGGGGGGGGGACGTAGATGAAAAACTGTTTTTT,CAWGGDVDEKLFF
.,TRBJ1-1,.,TRBV2,TGTGCCAGCAGGACGTACCGGGGGAGCGACACTGAAGCTTTCTTT,CASRTYRGSDTEAFF
.,TRBJ2-7,.,TRBV15,TGTGCCACCAGCAGAGATCCGGGATCCTTTCATGAGTACTTC,CATSRDPGSFHEYF
.,TRBJ1-1,.,TRBV5-8,TGTGCCAGCAGCTTGGGGGTCGGGGGCACTGAAGCTTTCTTT,CASSLGVGGTEAFF
.,TRBJ1-1,.,TRBV9,TGTGCCAGCAGCGTCGCAGGGAGCACTGAAGCTTTCTTT,CASSVAGSTEAFF
.,TRBJ1-5,TRBD1,TRBV10-3,TGTGCCATCGGCGGAGGACAGGGGAGCCAGCCCCAGCATTTT,CAIGGGQGSQPQHF
once,TRBJ1-6,.,TRBV5-1,TGCGCCAGCAGCTTGGAATCCGGACAGTCCAATTCACCCCTCCACTTT,CASSLESGQSNSPLHF
.,TRBJ1-1,.,TRBV5-1,TGCGCCAGCAGACGTGGACGGAACACTGAAGCTTTCTTT,CASRRGRNTEAFF
.,TRBJ2-5,.,TRBV6-5,TGTGCCAGCGGGGGGCGGCGGGAGTCCCAAGAGACCCAGTACTTC,CASGGRRESQETQYF
once,TRBJ1-5,TRBD1,TRBV19,TGTGCCAGTAGTATGTTGGGACAGTATAGCAATCAGCCCCAGCATTTT,CASSMLGQYSNQPQHF
.,TRBJ2-1,.,TRBV5-1,TGCGCCAGCAGCTCGAGGGCTGGGTATTACAATGAGCAGTTCTTC,CASSSRAGYYNEQFF
.,TRBJ1-4,TRBD1,TRBV19,TGTGCCAGTAGCGACAGGGGGCGGAATGAAAAACTGTTTTTT,CASSDRGRNEKLFF
.,TRBJ1-6,.,TRBV4-1,TGCGCCAGCAGCCAATTTGGGATCGGGGAGTGGAATTCACCCCTCCACTTT,CASSQFGIGEWNSPLHF